A selection of T cell receptor beta chains follows, all from one sample in a study of OX40 agonist ivuxolimab in advanced cancers. The data were produced by immunoSEQ multiplex PCR, yet TCRdb's version contains in-frame clones alone and is incomplete. The table includes about 36,000 clones, about 81% detected once. This material consisted of CD4+ or CD8+ T cells sorted from blood, taken in a trial of the OX40 agonist ivuxolimab. These receptors all come from an adult with an advanced solid tumor such as melanoma, head and neck, liver or kidney cancer. Both conserved end residues are part of each CDR3. A D gene is named only where the DNA matches it firmly. Not every row has a clone size; where given, it reads once, few, many or a size class.

>TRBJ1-2|NA|12|once|TRBV7-9
CASSLDRRGYTF
TGTGCCAGCAGCTTAGATAGGCGGGGCTACACCTTC
>TRBJ1-1|NA|13|NA|TRBV19
CASSIIGGTEAFF
TGTGCCAGTAGTATAATTGGGGGAACTGAAGCTTTCTTT
>TRBJ1-6|NA|16|medium-sized|TRBV19
CASSIAIGGPNSPLHF
TGTGCCAGTAGTATCGCGATTGGGGGCCCGAATTCACCCCTCCACTTT
>TRBJ2-3|NA|13|NA|TRBV11-3
CASSLDLSDTQYF
TGTGCCAGCAGCTTAGATCTCTCAGATACGCAGTATTTT
>TRBJ1-4|TRBD1|15|NA|TRBV4-3
CASSQGQGTNEKLFF
TGCGCCAGCAGCCAAGGACAGGGGACTAATGAAAAACTGTTTTTT
>TRBJ2-5|TRBD2|14|NA|TRBV6-6
CASSPWTSAETQYF
TGTGCCAGCAGTCCCTGGACTAGCGCCGAGACCCAGTACTTC
>TRBJ2-5|NA|13|NA|TRBV12-5
CASGLGTKETQYF
TGTGCTAGTGGTTTGGGGACTAAGGAGACCCAGTACTTC
>TRBJ2-2|TRBD2|14|NA|TRBV29-1
CSVSPSGSVGELFF
TGCAGCGTGTCCCCTAGCGGGAGCGTCGGGGAGCTGTTTTTT
>TRBJ2-3|NA|14|once|TRBV14
CASSQNWGTDTQYF
TGTGCCAGCAGCCAGAACTGGGGCACAGATACGCAGTATTTT
>TRBJ1-1|TRBD1|14|NA|TRBV7-3
CASSLSTGSTEAFF
TGTGCCAGCAGCTTATCGACAGGGAGCACTGAAGCTTTCTTT
>TRBJ1-2|NA|14|NA|TRBV18
CASSPSGAKGDYTF
TGTGCCAGCTCACCATCCGGGGCTAAGGGAGACTACACCTTC
>TRBJ1-2|NA|14|NA|TRBV4-1
CASTSSDGHYGYTF
TGCGCCAGCACCTCCTCGGACGGACACTATGGCTACACCTTC
>TRBJ2-3|TRBD2|15|NA|TRBV7-3
CASSPLAGGPDTQYF
TGTGCCAGCAGCCCACTAGCGGGCGGACCAGATACGCAGTATTTT
>TRBJ1-2|NA|14|NA|TRBV4-1
CASSHPTGFPGYTF
TGCGCCAGCAGCCACCCTACAGGGTTCCCGGGCTACACCTTC
>TRBJ1-6|NA|14|NA|TRBV7-2
CASSPVRSNSPLHF
TGTGCCAGCAGCCCGGTGCGATCTAATTCACCCCTCCACTTT
>TRBJ2-7|TRBD1|14|once|TRBV28
CASSLVQGAGEQYF
TGTGCCAGCAGCCTGGTTCAGGGGGCAGGCGAGCAGTACTTC
>TRBJ2-1|TRBD2|15|NA|TRBV18
CASSPLPGGNNEQFF
TGTGCCAGCTCACCTCTCCCGGGGGGGAACAATGAGCAGTTCTTC
>TRBJ2-3|TRBD2|18|NA|TRBV4-2
CASSQDPSGGPVLNTQYF
TGTGCCAGCAGCCAAGATCCTAGCGGGGGCCCGGTGTTGAATACGCAGTATTTT
>TRBJ2-7|NA|12|NA|TRBV5-5
CASNPQRGEQYF
TGTGCCAGCAATCCCCAAAGGGGCGAGCAGTACTTC
>TRBJ2-3|TRBD2|16|NA|TRBV9
CASSPGLAGVGDTQYF
TGTGCCAGCAGCCCGGGACTAGCGGGAGTGGGAGATACGCAGTATTTT
>TRBJ2-7|NA|14|NA|TRBV15
CATSRDPLGYEQYF
TGTGCCACCAGCAGAGATCCCCTGGGTTACGAGCAGTACTTC
>TRBJ2-3|NA|16|few|TRBV7-9
CASSLGVAAFTDTQYF
TGTGCCAGCAGCTTAGGTGTAGCGGCCTTCACAGATACGCAGTATTTT
>TRBJ1-6|NA|15|NA|TRBV7-9
CASSLVGNSNSPLHF
TGTGCCAGCAGCTTAGTAGGCAACAGTAATTCACCCCTCCACTTT
>TRBJ2-1|NA|15|NA|TRBV7-3
CASSPARADYNEQFF
TGTGCCAGCAGCCCCGCCCGGGCGGATTACAATGAGCAGTTCTTC
>TRBJ1-4|NA|17|NA|TRBV25-1
CASSGGNQGLANEKLFF
TGTGCCAGCAGTGGGGGGAATCAAGGGTTGGCTAATGAAAAACTGTTTTTT
>TRBJ1-5|NA|12|few|TRBV19
CASRDSNQPQHF
TGTGCCAGTAGGGACAGCAATCAGCCCCAGCATTTT
>TRBJ2-1|TRBD2|15|NA|TRBV5-1
CASSRAGGFYNEQFF
TGCGCCAGCAGCCGGGCCGGGGGGTTCTACAATGAGCAGTTCTTC
>TRBJ2-2|NA|13|NA|TRBV28
CASSLRQAGELFF
TGTGCCAGCAGTCTCCGCCAAGCCGGGGAGCTGTTTTTT
>TRBJ2-7|NA|12|NA|TRBV5-1
CASSLLPGEQYF
TGCGCCAGCAGCTTGCTCCCGGGGGAGCAGTACTTC
>TRBJ1-1|NA|13|once|TRBV29-1
CSVEITGGSRTFF
TGCAGCGTTGAAATAACCGGAGGCTCGCGAACTTTCTTT
>TRBJ2-7|NA|15|NA|TRBV7-9
CASSELGGPGYEQYF
TGTGCCAGCAGCGAGTTAGGGGGGCCGGGGTACGAGCAGTACTTC
>TRBJ2-7|NA|16|NA|TRBV18
CASSLRPGQGGYEQYF
TGTGCCAGCTCACTTCGGCCCGGACAGGGAGGGTACGAGCAGTACTTC
>TRBJ1-1|NA|13|NA|TRBV10-1
CASRATLNTEAFF
TGCGCCAGCAGAGCAACTTTGAACACTGAAGCTTTCTTT
>TRBJ1-3|NA|14|NA|TRBV19
CASSDTGSGNTIYF
TGTGCCAGTAGTGATACAGGATCTGGAAACACCATATATTTT
>TRBJ2-3|NA|16|NA|TRBV27
CASSNPMGGGTDTQYF
TGTGCCAGCAGTAACCCTATGGGGGGCGGCACAGATACGCAGTATTTT
>TRBJ2-1|TRBD2|15|NA|TRBV6-5
CASITSGLAENEQFF
TGTGCCAGCATCACATCGGGACTAGCGGAAAATGAGCAGTTCTTC
>TRBJ2-2|TRBD2|16|NA|TRBV5-5
CASSLTSGVNTGELFF
TGTGCCAGCAGCCTTACTAGCGGAGTAAACACCGGGGAGCTGTTTTTT
>TRBJ2-7|TRBD1|15|once|TRBV7-2
CASSSPGQDSYEQYF
TGTGCCAGCAGCTCCCCGGGACAGGACTCCTACGAGCAGTACTTC
>TRBJ2-2|NA|15|NA|TRBV15
CATSRETHPPGELFF
TGTGCCACCAGCAGAGAAACCCACCCCCCCGGGGAGCTGTTTTTT
>TRBJ2-1|TRBD2|14|NA|TRBV29-1
CSVGSSGGANEQFF
TGCAGCGTTGGATCTAGCGGGGGAGCGAATGAGCAGTTCTTC
>TRBJ1-2|NA|11|few|TRBV28
CASSPAYGYTF
TGTGCCAGCAGCCCCGCCTATGGCTACACCTTC
>TRBJ1-2|NA|19|NA|TRBV18
CASSPTLGRIPRGTYGYTF
TGTGCCAGCTCACCCACCCTAGGTCGGATCCCTCGGGGTACCTATGGCTACACCTTC
>TRBJ2-2|NA|20|once|TRBV4-2
CASSQDPIGRDGVYTGELFF
TGTGCCAGCAGCCAAGATCCAATAGGCAGGGACGGGGTGTACACCGGGGAGCTGTTTTTT